These 25 T cell receptor beta chains were sequenced from one sample in a study of regulatory T cells in long-lasting Graves disease. Time point defined: newly diagnosed GD, antithyroid drugs for less than 3 months. RNA extracted from PBMCs served as the sequencing template. Through Arm-PCR of CDR3 regions and iRepertoire HTBI primers, TCR beta libraries were built. TCRdb reprocessed the multiplex PCR reads via MiXCR and lists one record per CDR3 protein. The top ten hold around a fifth of the sample, which has about 400,000 distinct CDR3 sequences, around 15% seen once. The input for sequencing was peripheral blood mononuclear cells (PBMCs), taken at new diagnosis, from a patient treated with antithyroid drugs. The receptors here all came from a female donor with Graves disease.

This clonotype showed up many times. This chain connects TRBV28 to TRBJ1-5; 11 positions match TRBD1. CDR3 length: 16 amino acids. V was clipped by 3 bases and J by 6 bases; unmatched bases: 7. From germline, CDR1 is MDHEN and CDR2 SYDVKM. CDR3 amino acids: CASSLIDGTGGQPQHF. The CDR3, as DNA: TGTGCCAGCAGTTTGATCGACGGGACAGGGGGTCAGCCCCAGCATTTT.

This clonotype was observed a few times. V and J are TRBV5-5 and TRBJ1-2, with 7 bases that match TRBD1. There are 16 residues in the CDR3. V lost 4 bases, J lost 5 bases, and 14 bases stayed unmatched. Germline V gives CDR1 SGHKS, CDR2 YYEKEE (reference sequence). The CDR3 nucleotides are TGTGCCAGCAGCACTGGACAGGCGTCCTCTTCTTATGGCTACACCTTC. Its translation is CASSTGQASSSYGYTF.

This chain uses TRBV29-1 with TRBJ2-7; 7 bases agree with TRBD1. V was pared by 6 bases and J by 2 bases, with 7 bases of the junction left unmatched. Germline V lookup: CDR1 SQVTM, CDR2 ANQGSEA. The CDR3 totals 13 residues. CDR3 sequence: CSVLAGTAYEQYF. The CDR3 coding sequence is TGCAGCGTCCTGGCCGGGACAGCCTACGAGCAGTACTTC.

In its sample, this clonotype was seen many times. The chain uses TRBV6-2 or TRBV6-3 and TRBJ2-5; TRBD1 matches 8 bases. J was trimmed by 4 bases and V by 6 bases; bases with no gene match: 13. The germline gives CDR1 MNHEY, CDR2 SVGEGT. The length of the CDR3 is 16 residues. CDR3 nucleotide sequence: TGTGCCAGCAGCCCTCCAGCAGGGGGCGTTGGAGAGACCCAGTACTTC. Protein sequence: CASSPPAGGVGETQYF.

This clonotype has at least ten counts. The gene calls are TRBV27 and TRBJ2-1; a weak D match, TRBD1 (5 bases). Deletions cut 0 bases from V and 6 bases from J, with 15 bases between. The CDR3 spans 16 residues. Per germline, CDR1 MNHEY and CDR2 SMNVEV (reference sequence). The CDR3 spells CASSLSQGARRNEQFF. CDR3 DNA: TGTGCCAGCAGTTTATCGCAGGGCGCCCGCCGCAATGAGCAGTTCTTC.

This sequence joins TRBV10-3 and TRBJ2-1; 7 bases are a match to TRBD2. V lost 6 bases, J lost 0 bases, and 8 bases stayed unmatched. Germline values: CDR1 ENHRY, CDR2 SYGVKD. This CDR3 is 16 amino acids long. The CDR3 nucleotides are TGTGCCATCAGATTGAGCGGGACCAGCTCCTACAATGAGCAGTTCTTC. Translating gives CAIRLSGTSSYNEQFF.

A few counts support this clonotype. V usage is TRBV20-1 and J usage is TRBJ2-2, with 11 bases that match TRBD2. The CDR3 length is 16 residues. Germline CDR1 is DFQATT and CDR2 is SNEGSKA (reference sequence). The junction had 7 bases not matched to a gene; V was cut back by 6 bases and J by 1 base. The CDR3 loop reads CSAGSGTSGNTGELFF. The CDR3 DNA reads as TGCAGTGCCGGCTCCGGGACTAGCGGGAACACCGGGGAGCTGTTTTTT.

In this sample, this clonotype turned up a few times. The genes are TRBV19 and TRBJ1-4; 7 nucleotides line up with TRBD1. V dropped 6 bases and J dropped 7; count of bases not matched to a gene: 8. CDR3 length: 14 amino acids. CDR1 is LNHDA, CDR2 SQIVND, per germline (reference sequence). This CDR3 reads CASRGTTGVEKLFF. The CDR3, as DNA: TGTGCCAGTAGGGGTACTACAGGGGTTGAAAAACTGTTTTTT.

This clonotype has just a few counts. The rearrangement uses TRBV6-1 and TRBJ1-1; D ambiguous. The CDR3 has 12 residues. Trimming shortened V by 2 bases and J by 7 bases, and 8 bases separated the two germline ends. Per the germline V gene, CDR1 is MNHNS and CDR2 is SASEGT. This CDR3 reads CASSEQQIEAFF. The CDR3 region has the DNA TGTGCCAGCAGTGAACAACAGATTGAAGCTTTCTTT.

With respect to this clonotype: At one of its ends the junction is not consistent with the germline gene, which may arise from a read error. V and J are TRBV5-1 and TRBJ2-5; maybe TRBD1 (6 bases). Germline assignment: CDR1 SGHRS and CDR2 YFSETQ. This CDR3 comprises 14 residues. CDR3 in amino acids: CASNLGHGMETQYF. The CDR3 nucleotides are TGCGCCAGCAACTTGGGACACGGGATGGAGACCCAGTACTTC.

This clonotype was counted at least ten times. The chain is built from TRBV12-3 or TRBV12-4 and TRBJ1-4; a possible D gene is TRBD1 (6 bases). This CDR3 has 15 residues. Trimming left V 2 bases short and J 10 bases short, with 17 bases between. CDR3 sequence (DNA): TGTGCCAGCAGTTTATCCGGGACAAGGCGAGGAAAACTGTTTTTT. Protein: CASSLSGTRRGKLFF.

This clonotype was observed a few times. The CDR3 DNA is TGTGCCAGCAGCCAAGCTCAGGATTTTAAGCCCCAGCATTTT. This gives the protein CASSQAQDFKPQHF. This sequence joins TRBV14 and TRBJ1-5; D is undetermined. Between the trimmed V and J ends, which lost 1 base and 8 bases, there was a span of 12 bases. Germline CDR1 SGHDN, CDR2 FVKESK. This CDR3 region has 14 residues.

As concerns this clonotype: The junction does not match germline at one end; this may be a read error. The J gene is TRBJ2-3, the V gene TRBV12-3 or TRBV12-4, with no clear D. This CDR3 region has 16 residues. As DNA, the CDR3 is TGTGCTAGCAACTTGGGGTCAGGTGGTGGGTCAGATACGCAGTATTTT. This encodes CASNLGSGGGSDTQYF.

This clonotype showed up many times. The rearrangement joins TRBV4-1 to TRBJ1-1; D not resolved. The germline CDR1 and CDR2 sequences are MGHRA and YSYEKL. This CDR3 contains 15 residues. V lost 6 bases and J lost 2, with 16 bases in between. CDR3 loop: CASSPMEKGNTEAFF. The DNA of the CDR3 is TGCGCCAGCAGTCCGATGGAAAAGGGAAACACTGAAGCTTTCTTT.

This clonotype was observed many times. The chain couples TRBV12-3 or TRBV12-4 to TRBJ2-7, with a tentative D call TRBD2 (5 bases). The V and J ends lost 7 bases and 5 bases respectively, with 18 bases between them. The CDR3 loop spans 14 amino acids. CDR3 in amino acids: CASTRRQQSNEQYF. The CDR3 DNA reads TGTGCCAGCACCCGGAGGCAGCAGAGCAACGAGCAGTACTTC.

This clonotype has at least ten counts. The chain employs TRBV4-1 and TRBJ1-2; D remains unclear. The germline CDR1 and CDR2 sequences are MGHRA and YSYEKL. The CDR3 loop spans 13 amino acids. Trimming removed 4 bases at V and 3 bases at J, with 9 bases between. The CDR3 reads CASSPTFYYGYTF. The CDR3 bases are TGCGCCAGCAGCCCCACCTTCTACTATGGCTACACCTTC.

This clonotype was seen repeatedly, ten times or more. J is TRBJ2-6 and V is TRBV6-1; 8 nucleotides agree with TRBD1. J was trimmed by 5 bases and V by 6 bases; bases with no gene match: 9. This CDR3 spans 16 amino acids. Germline V gives CDR1 MNHNS, CDR2 SASEGT. CDR3 sequence: CASRNPGTGRANVLTF. Here the CDR3 DNA reads TGTGCCAGCAGGAATCCCGGGACAGGCCGGGCCAACGTCCTGACTTTC.

This clonotype has only a few counts. This chain links TRBV6-1 with TRBJ2-2; 9 positions agree with TRBD1. Trimming removed 8 bases from V and 5 bases from J; junction bases left unmatched: 12. CDR1 and CDR2 from the germline V gene are MNHNS and SASEGT. The CDR3 covers 16 residues. This CDR3 reads CASYPRDRDLTGELFF. CDR3 DNA: TGTGCCAGCTATCCCCGGGACAGGGACCTAACCGGGGAGCTGTTTTTT.

This clonotype was found many times. This chain joins TRBV30 and TRBJ2-3; D is possibly TRBD2 (6 bases). V dropped 1 base and J dropped 0 bases, with 11 bases sitting between them. Germline CDR1 reads GTSNPN; CDR2 reads SVGIG (reference sequence). The CDR3 has 15 residues. The CDR3 loop reads CAWSDGGTSTDTQYF. The CDR3 DNA reads TGTGCCTGGAGTGATGGGGGGACTAGCACAGATACGCAGTATTTT.

This clonotype was recorded at least ten times. The chain has TRBV29-1 and TRBJ1-2; TRBD1 aligns across 11 bases. Per germline, CDR1 SQVTM and CDR2 ANQGSEA. This CDR3 comprises 13 residues. Losses at the gene ends were 6 bases for V and 4 bases for J; bases not matched to a gene: 4. Written as DNA, the CDR3 is TGCAGCGTGGACAGGGGGCAAGTCTATGGCTACACCTTC. It translates to CSVDRGQVYGYTF.

In its sample, this clonotype was seen many times. The chain couples TRBV20-1 to TRBJ1-4, with 7 bases matching TRBD1. Germline values: CDR1 DFQATT, CDR2 SNEGSKA (reference sequence). The CDR3 covers 15 residues. V lost 0 bases and J lost 7; bases outside the gene matches: 8. CDR3 sequence: CSARDNRQGSEKLFF. The DNA of the CDR3 is TGCAGTGCTAGAGACAACCGACAGGGTAGTGAAAAACTGTTTTTT.

This clonotype was picked up many times. The chain is built from TRBV24-1 and TRBJ1-1; D is ambiguous. The ends were cut back, 1 base at V and 4 bases at J, with 6 bases in the middle. The CDR3 sequence is 13 residues long. Germline V lookup: CDR1 KGHDR, CDR2 SFDVKD. CDR3 region: CATSDLRGTEAFF. The CDR3 DNA is TGTGCCACCAGTGATTTAAGAGGCACTGAAGCTTTCTTT.

This clonotype turned up a few times. CDR3 sequence (DNA): TGCGCCAGCAGCCCGAATATGGGGACTACAATGGGGCAGTTCTTC. It translates to CASSPNMGTTMGQFF. The chain joins TRBV5-1 to TRBJ2-1, with TRBD2 identical over 7 bases. Germline V lookup: CDR1 SGHRS, CDR2 YFSETQ. The CDR3 extends over 15 amino acids. V shed 4 bases and J 12 bases; nucleotides not matched to a gene: 16.

The V and J genes are TRBV11-2 and TRBJ1-4; D possibly corresponds to TRBD1 (6 bases). The CDR3 extends over 15 amino acids. The ends were cut back, 10 bases at V and 1 base at J, with 16 bases in the middle. Per germline, CDR1 SGHAT and CDR2 FQNNGV. CDR3 nucleotide sequence: TGTGCCACCGGCCAGGGGCCGAAAACTAATGAAAAACTGTTTTTT. Translation gives CATGQGPKTNEKLFF.

This clonotype came up many times. This chain uses TRBV7-9 with TRBJ1-5; no clear D. CDR1 SEHNR and CDR2 FQNEAQ come from the germline V gene (reference sequence). Deletions cut 1 base from V and 15 bases from J, with 13 bases between. This CDR3 spans 12 amino acids. In nucleotides, the CDR3 is TGTGCCAGCAGCTTAGGCGGCCAGCCAAGGCATTTT. It specifies CASSLGGQPRHF.